Sequencing of this T cell receptor beta chain was carried out in a study of blood T cells in healthy people across ages. Regarding the study as a whole: With naive T cell percentage, TCR beta diversity showed a strong correlation. Naive and antigen-experienced cells could not be conclusively compared, given unsorted PBMCs. The fall in TCR beta diversity per million T cells was roughly linear with age.

The CDR3 is 15 residues long. In germline, CDR1 is LGHNA, CDR2 YSLEER. After removal of 5 bases from V and 5 bases from J, the junction contained 5 bases not matched to a gene. This clonotype was counted a few times. The antigen remains undetermined. PCR was performed a second time for about 6 to 12 cycles using a sample-barcoded 5' primer and a J-beta primer mix. MiXCR, run by TCRdb on the 5' RACE reads, gives a single entry per CDR3 protein. The sample yields 800,000 to 1,300,000 distinct CDR3 sequences, approximately 25% seen once. A further study also used this sample, focusing on T cells of mothers and their children. This second study notes: Each donor was one of three healthy Caucasian mothers or one of their six children.

The sequenced sample consisted of blood. The rearrangement joins TRBV4-3 to TRBJ2-1; 11 nucleotides agree with TRBD2. This clonotype originated in a girl between 2 and 10 years old in good health. The CDR3 nucleotides read TGCGCCAGCAGCATGGGACTAGCGGATCACAATGAGCAGTTCTTC. It codes for CASSMGLADHNEQFF.